The 15 T cell receptor beta chains in this list originate from one sample, sequenced in a study of post-analysis software for immune sequencing data. General study findings and limits: Roughly five TRBV segments appeared more often in patients than in controls, and TRBV5-6, TRBV5-1 and TRBV20-1 were among these.

What these receptors recognize is not known. Unique-molecular-identifier-tagged TCR beta cDNA libraries were used. Each CDR3 protein is one row after TCRdb ran MiXCR on the PCR reads. The data contain 650,000 to 900,000 distinct CDR3 sequences, 46% of them singletons. The sample was blood. The receptors stem from a girl aged 5-17 years with multiple sclerosis.

This chain links TRBV7-2 with TRBJ1-2; TRBD1 matches at 9 bases. Trimming cost V 3 bases and J 4 bases; bases outside gene matches: 3. The CDR3 runs to 14 residues. Germline CDR1 reads SGHTA; CDR2 reads FQGNSA. CDR3 sequence (DNA): TGTGCCAGCAGCTTTGACAGGGGGGTCTATGGCTACACCTTC. This codes for CASSFDRGVYGYTF. Using reference TRBV7-2 and TRBJ1-2 for the parts outside the CDR3, the full variable domain is GAGVSQSPSNKVTEKGKDVELRCDPISGHTALYWYRQSLGQGLEFLIYFQGNSAPDKSGLPSDRFSAERTGGSVSTLTIQRTQQEDSAVYLCASSFDRGVYGYTFGSGTRLTVV.

The chain joins TRBV20-1 to TRBJ2-7; 7 bases match TRBD2. The V segment lost 6 bases and the J segment 3 bases; nucleotides outside the gene matches: 5. Per the germline V gene, CDR1 is DFQATT and CDR2 is SNEGSKA (reference sequence). The CDR3 extends over 12 amino acids. The CDR3 bases are TGCAGTGCCCCGGGGGAGGGCTACGAGCAGTACTTC. It encodes CSAPGEGYEQYF.

The genes are TRBV29-1 and TRBJ1-2; D uncertain. Germline V gene lookup returns CDR1 SQVTM and CDR2 ANQGSEA. There are 12 residues in the CDR3. The CDR3 reads CSTITELYGYTF. In DNA form, the CDR3 reads TGCAGTACAATAACAGAGTTATATGGCTACACCTTC.

Remarks on this clonotype: A much larger clone lies a single base off, so this may be a read error. The chain uses TRBV3-1 and TRBJ2-1; D is undetermined. Trimming left V 4 bases short and J 8 bases short, with 6 bases between. This CDR3 region has 11 residues. The V gene's germline CDR1 is LGHDT and CDR2 YNNKEL (reference sequence). The CDR3 spells CASSPCYEQFF. The CDR3 DNA follows: TGTGCCAGCAGCCCATGCTATGAGCAGTTCTTC.

Only a few counts were recorded for this clonotype. The chain joins TRBV6-6 to TRBJ2-1, with D perhaps matching TRBD2 (5 bases). The CDR3 spans 15 residues. V lost 5 bases and J lost 4, with 15 bases in between. The germline V gene has CDR1 MNHNY and CDR2 SVGAGI (reference sequence). The CDR3 spells CASSAAETIYNEQFF. The CDR3 bases are TGTGCCAGCAGTGCGGCCGAGACTATATACAATGAGCAGTTCTTC.

The J gene is TRBJ2-7, the V gene TRBV6-5; D may correspond to TRBD1 or TRBD2 (7 bases each). Between the trimmed V and J ends, which lost 1 base and 3 bases, there was a span of 22 bases. The CDR3 totals 18 residues. Germline V lookup: CDR1 MNHEY, CDR2 SVGAGI. DNA of the CDR3: TGTGCCAGCAGTTACTGGTCAGGGGGGGTCAGTTTGGACTACGAGCAGTACTTC. Translation: CASSYWSGGVSLDYEQYF.

The V gene is TRBV29-1, the J gene TRBJ2-4; D is possibly TRBD2 (5 bases). The assigned J gene may be wrong: the sequence end matches TRBJ2-7 better. This CDR3 contains 11 residues. Germline lookup yields CDR1 SQVTM and CDR2 ANQGSEA. CDR3 residues: CSVEGSGEQYF. DNA of the CDR3: TGCAGCGTTGAGGGGAGTGGCGAGCAGTACTTC.

The rearrangement uses TRBV5-1 and TRBJ2-5, with 11 positions matching TRBD2. The CDR3 runs to 20 residues. J gave up 7 bases and V 4 bases, and 24 bases lay outside the gene matches. Germline values: CDR1 SGHRS, CDR2 YFSETQ. This chain's CDR3 is CASSIHTGGRGTSGGGTQYF. The CDR3 nucleotides are TGCGCCAGCAGCATACACACAGGGGGCCGAGGGACTAGCGGAGGAGGGACCCAGTACTTC.

In its sample, this clonotype was seen a few times. The rearrangement joins TRBV28 to TRBJ2-3; 8 nucleotides align to TRBD2. Germline assignment: CDR1 MDHEN and CDR2 SYDVKM. CDR3 length: 16 amino acids. The V segment lost 3 bases and the J segment 6 bases; nucleotides outside the gene matches: 11. Here the CDR3 reads CASSFEREPRGDTQYF. The DNA for the CDR3 is TGTGCCAGCAGTTTCGAGCGGGAGCCCCGTGGGGATACGCAGTATTTT.

The V and J genes are TRBV6-2 or TRBV6-3 and TRBJ1-1; D possibly corresponds to TRBD1 (6 bases). This CDR3 contains 12 residues. The germline V gene encodes CDR1 MNHEY and CDR2 SVGEGT. V was clipped by 5 bases and J by 6 bases, with 10 bases between them. The CDR3 sequence: CASSPRQAEAFF. The CDR3 DNA is TGTGCCAGCAGTCCTAGACAGGCTGAAGCTTTCTTT.

A few counts support this clonotype. The gene calls are TRBV5-5 and TRBJ2-3; maybe TRBD2 (5 bases). The CDR3 runs 14 residues. Germline V gene lookup returns CDR1 SGHKS and CDR2 YYEKEE (reference sequence). V dropped 3 bases and J dropped 2 bases, with 10 bases sitting between them. The CDR3 region has the DNA TGTGCCAGCAGCTCCCTGGGAGACACAGATACGCAGTATTTT. Amino acids: CASSSLGDTDTQYF.

The chain couples TRBV2 to TRBJ2-5; 11 bases are a match to TRBD2. The end of the DNA fits TRBJ2-7 better, so the J call may be wrong. Germline loops: CDR1 SNHLY, CDR2 FYNNEI. The CDR3 covers 16 residues. CDR3: CASSEDLAGGFYEQYF. The CDR3 DNA sequence: TGTGCCAGCAGTGAAGACCTAGCGGGAGGTTTTTACGAGCAGTACTTC.

With respect to this clonotype: The junction departs from germline at one end; a sequencing error may be responsible. The chain links TRBV5-5 to TRBJ2-7; 7 bases align to TRBD1. Germline V CDR1 and CDR2: SGHKS, YYEKEE (reference sequence). There are 14 residues in the CDR3. The CDR3 loop is CVSRARDSPYEQYF. Written as DNA, the CDR3 is TGTGTCAGCAGGGCCCGGGACAGCCCTTACGAGCAGTACTTC. The complete variable domain, with remaining parts taken from reference TRBV5-5 and TRBJ2-7, reads DAGVTQSPTHLIKTRGQQVTLRCSPISGHKSVSWYQQVLGQGPQFIFQYYEKEERGRGNFPDRFSARQFPNYSSELNVNALLLGDSALYLCVSRARDSPYEQYFGPGTRLTVT.

The V gene is TRBV10-1, the J gene TRBJ2-3; D possibly corresponds to TRBD2 (6 bases). The CDR3 is made up of 15 amino acids. CDR1 WNHNN and CDR2 SYGVQD come from the germline V gene (reference sequence). Trimming stripped 6 bases from V and 0 bases from J, with 13 bases between. CDR3 amino acids: CASRSGTDSTDTQYF. The CDR3, as DNA: TGCGCCAGCAGATCCGGGACTGACAGCACAGATACGCAGTATTTT.

The rearrangement links TRBV5-1 to TRBJ1-1; the D gene is possibly TRBD1 (5 bases). V lost 0 bases to trimming and J lost 5 bases, with 14 bases between them. The CDR3 covers 15 residues. CDR1 is SGHRS and CDR2 is YFSETQ in the germline V gene. The CDR3: CASSLDGSGWTEAFF. The CDR3 nucleotides are TGCGCCAGCAGCTTGGACGGGTCAGGGTGGACTGAAGCTTTCTTT.